The T cell receptor beta chain described here comes from a study of shared clonotypes between healthy human individuals. Whole-study findings and limits: Donors were few, which limited the genetic and exposure-history diversity represented. Relative to their counterparts shared across all four donors, non-shared clonotypes exhibited diminished generation probabilities. A handful of donors showed sharing of approximately 5% of naive CD4 clonotypes. Blood was the sole source, and tissue repertoires probably differ.

Points on this clone: Its antigen remains unknown. A read error may account for a junction end that differs from germline.

CD45RO-negative CD8 cells positively selected for CCR7 made up the naive population, which excluded terminally differentiated effector memory CD45RA+ cells. Only in-frame clones appear in the TCRdb table, and some are missing; sequencing was by immunoSEQ multiplex PCR. This table has some 2 million clones, about 95% appearing once. Sample: naive CD8+ T cells sorted from blood. This clonotype originated in a man between 18 and 35 years old in good health.

DNA of the CDR3: TGTGCTAGCAGCTTAGAGCTAGCGGGAGCTATAGAGACCCAGTACTTC. Amino acid sequence: CASSLELAGAIETQYF. The chain recombines TRBV7-7 with TRBJ2-5; TRBD2 matches at 10 bases. The germline V gene has CDR1 SSHAT and CDR2 FNYEAQ (reference sequence). This CDR3 spans 16 amino acids.